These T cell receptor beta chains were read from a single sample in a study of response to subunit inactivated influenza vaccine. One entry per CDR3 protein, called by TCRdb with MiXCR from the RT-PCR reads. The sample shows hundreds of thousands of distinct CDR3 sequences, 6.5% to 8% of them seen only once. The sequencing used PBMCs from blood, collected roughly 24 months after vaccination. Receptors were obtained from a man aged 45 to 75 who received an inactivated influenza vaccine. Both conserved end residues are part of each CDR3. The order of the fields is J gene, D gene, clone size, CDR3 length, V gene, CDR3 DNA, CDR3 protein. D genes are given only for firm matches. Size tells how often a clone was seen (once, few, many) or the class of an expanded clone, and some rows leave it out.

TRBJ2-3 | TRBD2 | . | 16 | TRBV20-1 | TGCAGTGCTAGAGATGCTAGCGGGAGGGCCACAGATACGCAGTATTTT | CSARDASGRATDTQYF
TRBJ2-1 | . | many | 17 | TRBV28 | TGTGCCAGCAGTTTTCTGGACTTCCGTCTTCTTGACAATGAGCAGTTCTTC | CASSFLDFRLLDNEQFF
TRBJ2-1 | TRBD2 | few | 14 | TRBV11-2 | TGTGCCAGCAGCCTTAGCGGGGTTTACAATGAGCAGTTCTTC | CASSLSGVYNEQFF
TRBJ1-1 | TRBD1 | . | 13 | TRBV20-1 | TGCAGTGCAGGGGACAGGGTGAACACTGAAGCTTTCTTT | CSAGDRVNTEAFF
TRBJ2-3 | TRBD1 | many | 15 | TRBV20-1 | TGCAGTGCTAGAAGGACAGGGGGCGGCCTAGATACGCAGTATTTT | CSARRTGGGLDTQYF
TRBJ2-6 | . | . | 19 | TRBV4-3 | TGCGCCAGCAGCCAATGGTTGGGCAGGGGTGGCTCTGGGGCCAACGTCCTGACTTTC | CASSQWLGRGGSGANVLTF
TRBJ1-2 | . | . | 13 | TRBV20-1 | TGCAGTGCCGAAGACCGGGGAAACTATGGCTACACCTTC | CSAEDRGNYGYTF
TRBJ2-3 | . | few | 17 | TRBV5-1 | TGCGCCAGCAGCGGGGGGTTGGTAGGAGACGGCACAGATACGCAGTATTTT | CASSGGLVGDGTDTQYF
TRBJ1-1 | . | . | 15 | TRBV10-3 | TGTGCCATCAGTGAGTCGACCGGGGTAAATACTGAAGCTTTCTTT | CAISESTGVNTEAFF
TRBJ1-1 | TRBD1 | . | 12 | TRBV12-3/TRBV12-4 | TGTGCCAGCAGCCGTCAACAGGGGGGGTCTTTCTTT | CASSRQQGGSFF
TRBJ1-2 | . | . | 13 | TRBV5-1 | TGCGCCAGCAGCTCCGACGGGGACTATGGCTACACCTTC | CASSSDGDYGYTF
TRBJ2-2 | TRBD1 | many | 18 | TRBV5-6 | TGTGCCAGCAGCCTCCTACGATCGCACAGGGGAAAGACCGGGGAGCTGTTTTTT | CASSLLRSHRGKTGELFF
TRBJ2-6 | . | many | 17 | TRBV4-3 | TGCGCCAGCAGCCAAGAAATTCCGGGGGCTGGGGCCAACGTCCTGACTTTC | CASSQEIPGAGANVLTF
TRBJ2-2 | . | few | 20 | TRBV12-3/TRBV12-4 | TGTGCCAGCAGTTTCCTGGGTCGGGGGTTGGGCCCTTGGGACACCGGGGAGCTGTTTTTT | CASSFLGRGLGPWDTGELFF
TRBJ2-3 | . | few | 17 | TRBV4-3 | TGCGCCAGCAGCCAAGTACAGGGAAGGCAGAGCACAGATACGCAGTATTTT | CASSQVQGRQSTDTQYF
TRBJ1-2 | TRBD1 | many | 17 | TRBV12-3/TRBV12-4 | TGTGCCAGCAGTATACCTGGAGGGACAGGGGGAGAGGATGGCTACACCTTC | CASSIPGGTGGEDGYTF
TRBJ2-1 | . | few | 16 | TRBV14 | TGTGCCAGCAGCCAATGGGGGGGCACCTCCTACAATGAGCAGTTCTTC | CASSQWGGTSYNEQFF
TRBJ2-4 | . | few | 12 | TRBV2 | TGTGCCAGCAGGGCTAATTTGGACGTTCAGTACTTC | CASRANLDVQYF
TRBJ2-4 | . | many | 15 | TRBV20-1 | TGCAGTGCTAGAGAGTCCGGGGGTTTCAAAAACATTCAGTACTTC | CSARESGGFKNIQYF
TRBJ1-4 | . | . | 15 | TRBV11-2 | TGTGCCAGCAGCTTATTCGGTGCAACTAATGAAAAACTGTTTTTT | CASSLFGATNEKLFF
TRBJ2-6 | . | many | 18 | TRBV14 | TGTGCCAGCAGCAGGGGGGGACTTAGGTTCTCTGGGGCCAACGTCCTGACTTTC | CASSRGGLRFSGANVLTF
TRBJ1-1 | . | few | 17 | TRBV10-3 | TGTGCCAGCAGTAGAGTCGGGGGATGGGCTATTAACGCTGAAGCTTTCTTT | CASSRVGGWAINAEAFF
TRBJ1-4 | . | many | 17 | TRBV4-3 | TGCGCCAGCAGCCAAGATTTGCCGAGGCGGGCTAATGAAAAACTGTTTTTT | CASSQDLPRRANEKLFF
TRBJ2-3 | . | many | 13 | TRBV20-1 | TGCAGTGCTCAAAGGGACTCCACAGATACGCAGTATTTT | CSAQRDSTDTQYF
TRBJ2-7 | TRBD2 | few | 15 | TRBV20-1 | TGCAGTGCTAGAGATACTAGCGGGAGCTTGTACGAGCAGTACTTC | CSARDTSGSLYEQYF